These 25 T cell receptor beta chains were sequenced from one sample in a study of T cells in Graves' hyperthyroidism and ophthalmopathy. Amplification yielded TCR beta CDR3 regions, with RNA transcripts as the source. HTBI primers drove first-round RT-PCR of the TCR CDR3. TCRdb processed the multiplex PCR reads anew with MiXCR; each CDR3 protein has one entry. This table has around 250,000 distinct CDR3 sequences, about 15% appearing once. Sequenced sample: blood. These receptors all come from a middle-aged woman with Graves' hyperthyroidism that later progressed to Graves' ophthalmopathy.

This clonotype was detected many times. V is TRBV27 and J is TRBJ2-7, with D tentatively TRBD1 (6 bases). The CDR3 has 14 residues. Trimming pared 5 bases from V and 2 bases from J, leaving 13 bases between. Germline V gene sequence: CDR1 MNHEY, CDR2 SMNVEV (reference sequence). As DNA, the CDR3 is TGTGCCAGCAGTCGCACCCAGGGGCCCTACGAGCAGTACTTC. Its protein is CASSRTQGPYEQYF.

This clonotype has ten or more counts. The rearrangement links TRBV18 to TRBJ2-7, with TRBD1 matching over 9 bases. Germline CDR1 KGHSH, CDR2 LQKENI. V shed 0 bases, J shed 5 bases, and the junction held 8 bases outside the gene matches. The CDR3 extends over 16 amino acids. This CDR3 is CASSPPGTGYGDEQYF. The CDR3 DNA reads as TGTGCCAGCTCACCACCCGGGACAGGGTATGGGGACGAGCAGTACTTC.

This clonotype was counted ten times or more. This sequence joins TRBV28 and TRBJ2-5; 12 bases match TRBD2. The V gene's germline CDR1 is MDHEN and CDR2 SYDVKM. The CDR3 is 16 amino acids. Trimming took 4 bases from V and 5 from J; bases not matched to a gene: 8. This CDR3 is CASSSSGRAMWETQYF. DNA for the CDR3: TGTGCCAGCAGTTCTAGCGGGAGGGCCATGTGGGAGACCCAGTACTTC. The entire variable domain, with the rest obtained from reference TRBV28 and TRBJ2-5, is as follows: DVKVTQSSRYLVKRTGEKVFLECVQDMDHENMFWYRQDPGLGLRLIYFSYDVKMKEKGDIPEGYSVSREKKERFSLILESASTNQTSMYLCASSSSGRAMWETQYFGPGTRLLVL.

This clonotype was recorded at least ten times. The V call is TRBV5-1, the J call TRBJ2-1, with 7 bases fitting TRBD1. This CDR3 spans 16 amino acids. Germline V gene sequence: CDR1 SGHRS, CDR2 YFSETQ. V lost 5 bases, J lost 3 bases, and 11 bases stayed unmatched. CDR3 region: CASRFSTGASYNEQFF. The CDR3 DNA reads as TGCGCCAGCAGATTTTCTACAGGGGCCAGCTACAATGAGCAGTTCTTC.

This clonotype was found many times. This chain connects TRBV3-1 to TRBJ1-1; 8 positions match TRBD1. CDR1 LGHDT and CDR2 YNNKEL come from the germline V gene (reference sequence). V lost 1 base to trimming and J lost 5 bases; unmatched junction nucleotides: 9. There are 16 residues in the CDR3. Here the CDR3 reads CASSQAPGQGATEAFF. The CDR3 DNA reads TGTGCCAGCAGCCAAGCCCCGGGTCAGGGGGCGACTGAAGCTTTCTTT.

This clonotype was picked up many times. The chain employs TRBV6-5 and TRBJ2-4; D not resolved. Germline V gives CDR1 MNHEY, CDR2 SVGAGI. Trimming removed 0 bases from V and 0 bases from J, with 12 bases in between. The CDR3 has 17 amino acids. The CDR3 sequence: CASSYSWIAIAKNIQYF. CDR3 in DNA: TGTGCCAGCAGTTACTCCTGGATCGCTATAGCCAAAAACATTCAGTACTTC.

This clonotype was observed many times. CDR3 sequence reads: CAWSVLIAGEQYF. As DNA, the CDR3 is TGTGCCTGGAGTGTATTGATTGCCGGCGAGCAGTACTTC. V usage is TRBV30 and J usage is TRBJ2-7; no firm D call. This CDR3 comprises 13 residues. With 0 bases removed from V and 6 bases from J, the gap between germline ends came to 12 bases. Germline CDR1 GTSNPN, CDR2 SVGIG (reference sequence).

In its sample, this clonotype was seen many times. The gene calls are TRBV15 and TRBJ1-2; tentatively, D is TRBD1 (5 bases). This CDR3 comprises 14 residues. V lost 2 bases to trimming and J lost 2 bases, with 9 bases between them. Germline V gene sequence: CDR1 LNHNV, CDR2 YYDKDF (reference sequence). In DNA form, the CDR3 reads TGTGCCACCAGCAGATTTCAGGGAAACTATGGCTACACCTTC. Translating gives CATSRFQGNYGYTF.

In the case of this clonotype: One junction end does not reproduce the germline sequence, and a read error may be involved. The gene calls are TRBV18 and TRBJ2-1; TRBD2 matches at 7 bases. The CDR3 loop spans 15 amino acids. CDR1 and CDR2 (germline): KGHSH, LQKENI. The CDR3 DNA is TGTGCCAGCTCTCCATTAACTAGCGAGGGTAATGAGCACTTCTTC. Its translation is CASSPLTSEGNEHFF.

This sequence joins TRBV20-1 and TRBJ2-1, with 12 nucleotides matching TRBD2. J gave up 9 bases and V 0 bases, and 33 bases lay outside the gene matches. Germline CDR1 DFQATT, CDR2 SNEGSKA (reference sequence). This CDR3 is built from 24 residues. The CDR3 spells CSARDKPSTAEGTSGFSPLGEQFF. The DNA of the CDR3 is TGCAGTGCTAGAGATAAGCCCTCCACAGCCGAGGGGACTAGCGGGTTTTCTCCCTTAGGTGAGCAGTTCTTC.

This clonotype was observed a handful of times. The chain is built from TRBV29-1 and TRBJ1-2; D remains ambiguous. This CDR3 is built from 9 residues. CDR1 and CDR2 (germline): SQVTM, ANQGSEA. Trimming took off 7 bases at V and 8 bases at J, with 8 bases between the two ends. The CDR3 DNA reads as TGCAGCGCCGGTGGAGGCTACACCTTC. It specifies CSAGGGYTF.

As for this clonotype: Being one base from a much bigger clone, this may be a read error. This chain connects TRBV28 to TRBJ2-1, with TRBD2 identical over 13 bases. This CDR3 is 16 amino acids long. Germline V lookup: CDR1 MDHEN, CDR2 SYDVKM. In DNA, the CDR3 is TGTGCCAGCAGTCGGAGGACTAGCGGGAGCACAGATGAGCTGTTCTTC. Translated, it gives CASSRRTSGSTDELFF.

As to this clonotype: This may be a read error, as it is one base from a much larger clone. V usage is TRBV27 and J usage is TRBJ2-4; 11 nucleotides agree with TRBD2. V gave up 4 bases and J gave up 7 bases; unmatched junction bases: 3. The CDR3 has 14 amino acids. Looked up from germline, CDR1 is MNHEY and CDR2 is SMNVEV (reference sequence). For the CDR3, the DNA is TGTGCCAGCAGTTCCCGACTAGCGGGGAACATTCAGTACTTC. Translated, it gives CASSSRLAGNIQYF.

J is TRBJ2-3 and V is TRBV10-3, with 9 nucleotides matching TRBD1. The CDR3 is made up of 14 amino acids. V lost 11 bases and J lost 6; bases outside the gene matches: 12. Germline assignment: CDR1 ENHRY and CDR2 SYGVKD. The CDR3 sequence is CASTGTGSGDTQYF. The CDR3 DNA sequence: TGTGCCTCTACCGGGACAGGGTCAGGGGATACGCAGTATTTT.

The sample holds many counts of this clonotype. The chain combines TRBV2 with TRBJ2-3; 13 bases fit TRBD2. Losses at the gene ends were 5 bases for V and 4 bases for J; bases not matched to a gene: 12. Per the germline V gene, CDR1 is SNHLY and CDR2 is FYNNEI. CDR3 length: 18 residues. Here the CDR3 reads CASSRPRTSGSRPDTQYF. The CDR3 DNA reads as TGTGCCAGCAGTCGCCCTAGGACTAGCGGGAGTCGGCCAGATACGCAGTATTTT.

This clonotype was counted ten times or more. The V call is TRBV28, the J call TRBJ1-5; a possible D gene is TRBD1 (5 bases). Trimming left V 3 bases short and J 0 bases short, with 6 bases between. This CDR3 contains 14 residues. Per the germline V gene, CDR1 is MDHEN and CDR2 is SYDVKM. The CDR3 coding sequence is TGTGCCAGCAGTTTTGGGGGTAGCAATCAGCCCCAGCATTTT. Translation gives CASSFGGSNQPQHF.

The rearrangement joins TRBV27 to TRBJ1-2; D possibly corresponds to TRBD1 (5 bases). The CDR3 consists of 16 residues. With 5 bases removed from V and 0 bases from J, the gap between germline ends came to 16 bases. The germline gives CDR1 MNHEY, CDR2 SMNVEV (reference sequence). The CDR3, as DNA: TGTGCCAGCAGTCCGCTCGACAGTCTAGCTAACTATGGCTACACCTTC. This codes for CASSPLDSLANYGYTF.

V gene TRBV5-1 combines with J gene TRBJ2-1; D not certain. V was trimmed by 0 bases and J by 0 bases, leaving 7 bases between them. The germline CDR1 and CDR2 sequences are SGHRS and YFSETQ. This CDR3 has 15 residues. In nucleotides, the CDR3 is TGCGCCAGCAGCTTGGTAGCCAGCTCCTACAATGAGCAGTTCTTC. Protein product: CASSLVASSYNEQFF.

This clonotype was counted ten times or more. J is TRBJ1-1 and V is TRBV19; 9 nucleotides match TRBD1. With V trimmed by 4 bases and J by 0 bases, 0 bases remained unmatched. The length of the CDR3 is 14 residues. Germline V lookup: CDR1 LNHDA, CDR2 SQIVND (reference sequence). In DNA form, the CDR3 reads TGTGCCAGTAGTAGGACAGGGGTGAACACTGAAGCTTTCTTT. It is translated as CASSRTGVNTEAFF.

This clonotype was detected many times. DNA of the CDR3: TGTGCCAGCTCACCCCACGGGTTTACGCAGTATTTT. As protein: CASSPHGFTQYF. V gene TRBV18 combines with J gene TRBJ2-3; D gene unclear. From germline, CDR1 is KGHSH and CDR2 LQKENI. Trimming cost V 3 bases and J 8 bases, with 9 bases left between them. This CDR3 comprises 12 residues.

At least ten counts were recorded for this clonotype. The chain links TRBV29-1 to TRBJ2-1; D remains ambiguous. V was trimmed by 3 bases and J by 0 bases, leaving 9 bases between them. Germline V gives CDR1 SQVTM, CDR2 ANQGSEA. CDR3 length: 14 amino acids. CDR3 amino acids: CSVESPYSYNEQFF. DNA of the CDR3: TGCAGCGTTGAGTCCCCCTACTCCTACAATGAGCAGTTCTTC.

Turning to this clonotype: One base away lies a much larger clone, so this may be a sequencing read error. The rearrangement links TRBV3-1 to TRBJ1-1; D remains unclear. CDR3 length equals 14 residues. Germline CDR1 and CDR2: LGHDT and YNNKEL (reference sequence). V dropped 0 bases and J dropped 1 base, with 6 bases sitting between them. CDR3 nucleotide sequence: TGTGCCAGCAGCCAAGAGTCGGCGAACACTGAAGCTTTCTTT. This encodes CASSQESANTEAFF.

The chain has TRBV2 and TRBJ2-7; no clear D gene. CDR1 and CDR2 from the germline V gene are SNHLY and FYNNEI. Trimming took off 8 bases at V and 2 bases at J, with 13 bases between the two ends. The CDR3 consists of 13 residues. CDR3 sequence: CASSVEGTYEQYF. The CDR3 DNA sequence: TGTGCCAGCTCAGTGGAAGGTACCTACGAGCAGTACTTC.

This clonotype showed up many times. The chain couples TRBV7-2 to TRBJ2-1; 8 bases line up with TRBD2. Trimming at V came to 3 bases and at J to 4 bases, leaving 5 bases not matched to a gene. CDR1 and CDR2 (germline): SGHTA, FQGNSA. The CDR3 is made up of 15 amino acids. The CDR3 nucleotides read TGTGCCAGCAGCTTTTATACTAGCGGATACAATGAGCAGTTCTTC. This codes for CASSFYTSGYNEQFF.

This clonotype showed up many times. This chain links TRBV28 with TRBJ1-5; D is uncertain. The CDR3 spans 12 residues. The germline CDR1 and CDR2 sequences are MDHEN and SYDVKM. Trimming stripped 0 bases from V and 15 bases from J, with 12 bases between. The CDR3 nucleotides are TGTGCCAGCAGTTTATGGCAGGAGCAATGGCATTTT. Translation gives CASSLWQEQWHF.